This TCR beta chain was identified in a study of shared clonotypes between healthy human individuals. Among the donors, all were Caucasian adults who lived in Nashville, Tennessee. The assay was immunoSEQ multiplex PCR, and TCRdb's table has in-frame clones only and misses some. This table holds roughly 1,000,000 clones, approximately 80% found once. V was trimmed by 2 bases and J by 2 bases, leaving 13 bases between them. Per germline, CDR1 SNHLY and CDR2 FYNNEI. CDR3 length: 16 amino acids. The J gene is TRBJ1-3, the V gene TRBV2; D ambiguous. The sample was memory CD4+ T cells from PBMCs. The subset was: CD45RA-negative fraction. The clonotype comes from a man younger than 30 in good health. Some clones in this sample may be carry-over from other donors' samples. As DNA, the CDR3 is TGTGCCAGCAGTGAAACTAGGGTTCAAGCTGGAAACACCATATATTTT. It encodes CASSETRVQAGNTIYF.